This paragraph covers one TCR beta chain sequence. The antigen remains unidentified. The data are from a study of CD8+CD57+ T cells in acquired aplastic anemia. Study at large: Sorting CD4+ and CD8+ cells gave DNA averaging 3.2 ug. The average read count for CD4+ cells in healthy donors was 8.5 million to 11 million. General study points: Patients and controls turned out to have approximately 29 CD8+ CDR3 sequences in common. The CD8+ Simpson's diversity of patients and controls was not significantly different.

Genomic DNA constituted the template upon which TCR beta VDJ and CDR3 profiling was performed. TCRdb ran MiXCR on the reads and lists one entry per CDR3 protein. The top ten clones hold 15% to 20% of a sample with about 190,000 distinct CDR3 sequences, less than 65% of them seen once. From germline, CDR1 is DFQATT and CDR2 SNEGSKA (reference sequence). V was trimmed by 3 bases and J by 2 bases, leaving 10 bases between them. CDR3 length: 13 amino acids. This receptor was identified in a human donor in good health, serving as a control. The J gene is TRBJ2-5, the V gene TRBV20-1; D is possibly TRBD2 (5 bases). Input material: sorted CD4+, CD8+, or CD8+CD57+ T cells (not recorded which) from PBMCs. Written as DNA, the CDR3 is TGCAGTGCTAGCGGGGTCCCACAAGAGACCCAGTACTTC. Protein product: CSASGVPQETQYF.